This T cell receptor (beta chain) came from a study of early T cells in non-severe SARS-CoV-2 infection. The protocol attached unique molecular identifiers to individual cDNA molecules. TCRdb reanalysed the 5' RACE reads using MiXCR and keeps one entry per CDR3 protein. The repertoire includes about 64,000 distinct CDR3 sequences, approximately 10% of them detected once, and less than 3.5% sits in the top ten. The CDR3 is 15 amino acids. Germline CDR1 and CDR2: MNHNS and SASEGT. V shed 6 bases and J shed 5 bases, with 17 bases lying between them. The chain is built from TRBV6-1 and TRBJ2-1; no reliable D call. This sequence originates from an adult who was a healthcare worker with PCR-confirmed SARS-CoV-2 infection or an uninfected control (not recorded which). The sequences come from whole blood, collected at baseline. CDR3 coding DNA: TGTGCCAGCAGGCTGGAGTTTTCCCCAAACAATGAGCAGTTCTTC. This sequence encodes CASRLEFSPNNEQFF.